This TCR beta chain was recovered during a study of T cell repertoires in cytomegalovirus infection. Points on this clonotype: Its antigen remains unknown.

TCRdb fed the reads into MiXCR, producing one record per CDR3 protein. The repertoire holds a few hundred thousand distinct CDR3 sequences, with about 40% as singletons. The sequence was obtained from a human donor in good health (CMV status not recorded). Some clones in this sample may be carry-over from other donors' samples. This material consisted of cultured PBMCs, taken from culture after CMV antigen stimulation.

The CDR3 DNA sequence: TGTGCCAGCAGCCCCGACCCGTCCAATGAGCAGTTCTTC. Its protein is CASSPDPSNEQFF. This chain connects TRBV7-6 to TRBJ2-1; no definite D call. Trimming pared 5 bases from V and 6 bases from J, leaving 11 bases between. Germline CDR1 and CDR2: SGHVS and FNYEAQ. This CDR3 is 13 amino acids long.